Listed below are T cell receptor beta chains from one sample, sequenced in a study of CD8 T cells in Susac syndrome. MiXCR was run by TCRdb on the immunoSEQ multiplex PCR reads, yielding one entry per CDR3 protein. The sample has around 200,000 distinct CDR3 sequences, roughly 95% seen once. Sequencing was performed on CD4+ T cells from PBMCs. The origin of the receptors is a human donor with Susac syndrome. Each CDR3 is given with its conserved first and last residue. D genes are given only for firm matches. Clone size is shown for a subset of rows, as once, few, many or a class of expanded clone.

NA | TRBJ1-2 | TRBV9 | NA | CASSVEHSFYGYTF | TGTGCCAGCAGCGTAGAACACAGCTTCTATGGCTACACCTTC
NA | TRBJ2-2 | TRBV12-3/TRBV12-4 | TRBD2 | CASSFVGGAPGELFF | TGTGCCAGCAGTTTCGTCGGGGGGGCCCCCGGGGAGCTGTTTTTT
NA | TRBJ2-3 | TRBV5-6 | TRBD1 | CASSPPRLPGQGSSSSTDTQYF | TGTGCCAGCAGCCCCCCCCGTCTTCCGGGACAGGGGTCTTCTTCTAGCACAGATACGCAGTATTTT
NA | TRBJ2-7 | TRBV19 | NA | CASSSRDGAYEQYF | TGTGCCAGTAGTAGCCGGGACGGAGCCTACGAGCAGTACTTC
NA | TRBJ1-1 | TRBV29-1 | TRBD1 | CSVQGAGEAFF | TGCAGCGTGCAGGGGGCCGGTGAAGCTTTCTTT
NA | TRBJ2-5 | TRBV5-1 | NA | CASRHTYPGETQYF | TGCGCCAGCAGACACACGTATCCCGGGGAGACCCAGTACTTC
NA | TRBJ1-2 | TRBV30 | NA | CACRTDNYGYTF | TGTGCCTGCAGGACAGACAACTATGGCTACACCTTC
NA | TRBJ1-2 | TRBV4-1 | TRBD1 | CASSQDLGQGTYGYTF | TGCGCCAGCAGCCAAGATCTCGGACAGGGTACCTATGGCTACACCTTC
NA | TRBJ2-7 | TRBV7-2 | TRBD1 | CASSLGQGLREQYF | TGTGCCAGCAGCTTGGGACAGGGCCTACGGGAGCAGTACTTC
NA | TRBJ2-1 | TRBV29-1 | NA | CSVGPPGSYNEQFF | TGCAGCGTTGGCCCCCCGGGATCCTACAATGAGCAGTTCTTC
NA | TRBJ2-1 | TRBV5-1 | TRBD2 | CASRTGGPVSNEQFF | TGCGCCAGCAGAACGGGGGGGCCCGTCTCAAATGAGCAGTTCTTC
NA | TRBJ1-2 | TRBV27 | NA | CASSFWAGVGYTF | TGTGCCAGCAGTTTTTGGGCAGGGGTCGGCTACACCTTC
NA | TRBJ2-7 | TRBV4-2 | TRBD1 | CASSKPGQGTYEQYF | TGTGCCAGCAGCAAGCCGGGACAGGGGACCTACGAGCAGTACTTC
NA | TRBJ2-1 | TRBV7-2 | NA | CASSAQGNEQFF | TGTGCCAGCAGCGCACAGGGCAATGAGCAGTTCTTC
NA | TRBJ1-1 | TRBV12-3/TRBV12-4 | NA | CASHPLQYTEAFF | TGTGCCAGCCACCCACTTCAGTACACTGAAGCTTTCTTT
NA | TRBJ2-7 | TRBV6-5 | TRBD1 | CASRGQGAFYEQYF | TGTGCCAGCCGGGGACAGGGGGCTTTCTACGAGCAGTACTTC
NA | TRBJ2-3 | TRBV7-8 | TRBD1 | CASSFLQGEDTQYF | TGTGCCAGCAGCTTTTTGCAGGGGGAAGATACGCAGTATTTT
once | TRBJ1-6 | TRBV6-6 | NA | CASSYGGLSSPLHF | TGTGCCAGCAGTTACGGGGGGCTCAGTTCACCCCTCCACTTT
NA | TRBJ2-5 | TRBV29-1 | TRBD1 | CSSSQTGGLETQYF | TGCAGCTCCTCCCAGACAGGGGGCCTGGAGACCCAGTACTTC
NA | TRBJ2-7 | TRBV7-3 | NA | CASSSCWGISYEQYF | TGTGCCAGCAGCTCTTGTTGGGGGATTTCCTACGAGCAGTACTTC
NA | TRBJ1-1 | TRBV14 | NA | CASSQGLGEVTEAFF | TGTGCCAGCAGCCAAGGACTCGGAGAGGTTACTGAAGCTTTCTTT
NA | TRBJ1-2 | TRBV7-9 | NA | CASSLVDLSSYGYTF | TGTGCCAGCAGCTTAGTAGACCTCAGCTCCTATGGCTACACCTTC
NA | TRBJ2-7 | TRBV6-1 | NA | CASSERWRYF | TGTGCCAGCAGTGAAAGGTGGCGGTACTTC
NA | TRBJ2-1 | TRBV16 | NA | CASSQSARNNEQFF | TGTGCCAGCAGCCAATCCGCTAGGAACAATGAGCAGTTCTTC
NA | TRBJ1-2 | TRBV9 | NA | CASSVRQAYGYTF | TGTGCCAGCAGCGTACGGCAGGCCTATGGCTACACCTTC
NA | TRBJ2-5 | TRBV5-1 | NA | CASSPSLLQETQYF | TGCGCCAGCAGCCCCAGCCTTCTTCAAGAGACCCAGTACTTC
NA | TRBJ2-7 | TRBV5-1 | NA | CASSRFSYEQYF | TGCGCCAGCAGCAGGTTCTCCTACGAGCAGTACTTC
NA | TRBJ2-7 | TRBV20-1 | TRBD1 | CSVSVTGTGGYVSSYEQYF | TGCAGTGTTTCCGTCACCGGGACAGGGGGTTATGTGAGCTCCTACGAGCAGTACTTC
NA | TRBJ2-1 | TRBV7-2 | NA | CASSLDSRRGEQFF | TGTGCCAGCAGCTTAGACTCCCGCCGGGGTGAGCAGTTCTTC
once | TRBJ2-7 | TRBV12-3/TRBV12-4 | TRBD1 | CASSTSGGYEQYF | TGTGCCAGCAGTACTTCAGGGGGATACGAGCAGTACTTC
few | TRBJ1-5 | TRBV19 | NA | CASSPGNQPQHF | TGTGCCAGTAGTCCCGGGAATCAGCCCCAGCATTTT
NA | TRBJ1-2 | TRBV6-5 | NA | CASSYPRGGYTF | TGTGCCAGCAGTTATCCAAGGGGAGGCTACACCTTC
NA | TRBJ2-5 | TRBV5-4 | TRBD2 | CASSFPSAGLAGGETQYF | TGTGCCAGCAGCTTTCCCTCTGCCGGACTAGCGGGCGGAGAGACCCAGTACTTC
NA | TRBJ2-1 | TRBV30 | TRBD2 | CAWSSAGVGRQFF | TGTGCCTGGAGTTCAGCGGGGGTGGGCAGGCAGTTCTTC
NA | TRBJ2-3 | TRBV20-1 | TRBD1 | CSARVSKGQGISDTQYF | TGCAGTGCTAGAGTTAGTAAGGGACAGGGTATTTCAGATACGCAGTATTTT
NA | TRBJ1-6 | TRBV9 | NA | CASSALPSDNSPLHF | TGTGCCAGCAGCGCTCTTCCGTCTGATAATTCACCCCTCCACTTT
NA | TRBJ1-5 | TRBV3-1 | NA | CASSQGIQPQHF | TGTGCCAGCAGCCAAGGAATACAGCCCCAGCATTTT
NA | TRBJ2-1 | TRBV5-6 | TRBD1 | CASSPAPDRATYNEQFF | TGTGCCAGCTCCCCGGCCCCTGACAGGGCTACTTACAATGAGCAGTTCTTC
NA | TRBJ1-1 | TRBV30 | NA | CAWSVTGTEAFF | TGTGCCTGGAGTGTGACTGGCACTGAAGCTTTCTTT
NA | TRBJ2-3 | TRBV12-3/TRBV12-4 | NA | CASSLDRIGHNTDTQYF | TGTGCCAGCAGTTTAGATCGGATTGGGCATAACACAGATACGCAGTATTTT